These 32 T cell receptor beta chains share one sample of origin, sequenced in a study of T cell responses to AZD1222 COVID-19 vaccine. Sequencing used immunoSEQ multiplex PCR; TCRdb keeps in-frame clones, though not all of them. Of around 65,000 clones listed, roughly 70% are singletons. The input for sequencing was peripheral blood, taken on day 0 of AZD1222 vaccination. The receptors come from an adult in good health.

The CDR3 loop reads CASSQDESNTEAFF. As DNA, the CDR3 is TGCGCCAGCAGCCAAGATGAGTCGAACACTGAAGCTTTCTTT. The V and J genes are TRBV4-3 and TRBJ1-1, with D hard to call. The V and J ends lost 0 bases and 1 base respectively, with 6 bases between them. Germline values: CDR1 LGHNA, CDR2 YSLEER. The CDR3 consists of 14 residues.

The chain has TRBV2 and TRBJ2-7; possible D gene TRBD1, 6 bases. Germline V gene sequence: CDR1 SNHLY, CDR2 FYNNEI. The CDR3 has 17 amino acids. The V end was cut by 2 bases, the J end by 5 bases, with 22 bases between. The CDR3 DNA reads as TGTGCCAGCAGTGAATGGGCCTTGGACAGAATTGAGAACGAGCAGTACTTC. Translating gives CASSEWALDRIENEQYF.

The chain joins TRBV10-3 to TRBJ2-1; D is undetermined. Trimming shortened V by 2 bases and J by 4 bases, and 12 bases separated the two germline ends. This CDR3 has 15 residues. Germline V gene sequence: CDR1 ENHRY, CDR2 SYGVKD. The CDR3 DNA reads TGTGCCATCAGTGAGGAGACTCACAATTACAATGAGCAGTTCTTC. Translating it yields CAISEETHNYNEQFF.

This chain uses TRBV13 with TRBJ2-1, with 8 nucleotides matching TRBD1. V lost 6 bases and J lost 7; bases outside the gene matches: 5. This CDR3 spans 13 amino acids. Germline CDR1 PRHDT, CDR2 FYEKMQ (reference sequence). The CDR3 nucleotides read TGTGCCAGCAGTCTCCAGGGGGCGAATGAGCAGTTCTTC. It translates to CASSLQGANEQFF.

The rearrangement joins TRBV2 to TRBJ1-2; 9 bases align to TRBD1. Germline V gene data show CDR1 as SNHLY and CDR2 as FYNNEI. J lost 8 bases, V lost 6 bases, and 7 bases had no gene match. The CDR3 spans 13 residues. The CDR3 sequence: CASSGGQGVGYTF. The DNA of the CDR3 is TGTGCCAGCAGCGGGGGACAGGGAGTAGGCTACACCTTC.

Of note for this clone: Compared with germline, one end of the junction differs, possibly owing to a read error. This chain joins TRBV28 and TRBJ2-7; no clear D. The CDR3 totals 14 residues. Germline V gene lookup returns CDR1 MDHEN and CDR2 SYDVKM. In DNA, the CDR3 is TGTACCAGCAGTTTGGGATCCAGCTCCTACGAGCAGTACTTC. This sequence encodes CTSSLGSSSYEQYF.

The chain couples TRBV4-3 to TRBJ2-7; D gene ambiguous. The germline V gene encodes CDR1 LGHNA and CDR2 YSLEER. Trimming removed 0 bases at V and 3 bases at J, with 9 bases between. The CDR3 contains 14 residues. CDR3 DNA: TGCGCCAGCAGCCAAGATAGGGCCGACTACGAGCAGTACTTC. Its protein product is CASSQDRADYEQYF.

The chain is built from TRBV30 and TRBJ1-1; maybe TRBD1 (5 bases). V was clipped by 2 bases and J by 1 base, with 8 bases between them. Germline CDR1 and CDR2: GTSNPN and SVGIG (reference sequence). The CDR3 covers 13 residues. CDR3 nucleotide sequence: TGTGCCTGGAGTACGGGACCGAACACTGAAGCTTTCTTT. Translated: CAWSTGPNTEAFF. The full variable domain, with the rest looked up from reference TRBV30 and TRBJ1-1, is SQTIHQWPATLVQPVGSPLSLECTVEGTSNPNLYWYRQAAGRGLQLLFYSVGIGQISSEVPQNLSASRPQDRQFILSSKKLLLSDSGFYLCAWSTGPNTEAFFGQGTRLTVV.

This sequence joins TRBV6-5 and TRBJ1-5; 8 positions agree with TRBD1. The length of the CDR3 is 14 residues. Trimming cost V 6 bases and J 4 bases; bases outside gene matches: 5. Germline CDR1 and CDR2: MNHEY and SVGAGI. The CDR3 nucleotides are TGTGCCAGCAGAAGGGACAGGTCTAATCAGCCCCAGCATTTT. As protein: CASRRDRSNQPQHF.

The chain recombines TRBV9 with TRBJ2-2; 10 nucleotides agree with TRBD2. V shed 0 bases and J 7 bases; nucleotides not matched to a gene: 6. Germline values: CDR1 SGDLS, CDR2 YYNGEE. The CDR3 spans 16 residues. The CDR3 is CASSVDSGGAFGELFF. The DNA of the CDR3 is TGTGCCAGCAGCGTAGACAGCGGGGGGGCCTTCGGGGAGCTGTTTTTT.

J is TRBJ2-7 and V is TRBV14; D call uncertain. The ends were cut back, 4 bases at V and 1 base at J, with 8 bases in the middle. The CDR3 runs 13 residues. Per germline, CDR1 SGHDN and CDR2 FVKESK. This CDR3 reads CASSLLGSYEQYF. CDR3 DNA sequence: TGTGCCAGCAGCCTCCTCGGTTCCTACGAGCAGTACTTC.

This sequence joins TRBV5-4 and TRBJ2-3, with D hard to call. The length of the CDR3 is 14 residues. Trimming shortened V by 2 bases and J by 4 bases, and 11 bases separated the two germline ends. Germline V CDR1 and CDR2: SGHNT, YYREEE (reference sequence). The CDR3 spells CASSFKSGADTQYF. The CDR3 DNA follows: TGTGCCAGCAGCTTTAAAAGTGGGGCAGATACGCAGTATTTT. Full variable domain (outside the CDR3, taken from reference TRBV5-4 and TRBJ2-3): ETGVTQSPTHLIKTRGQQVTLRCSSQSGHNTVSWYQQALGQGPQFIFQYYREEENGRGNFPPRFSGLQFPNYSSELNVNALELDDSALYLCASSFKSGADTQYFGPGTRLTVL.

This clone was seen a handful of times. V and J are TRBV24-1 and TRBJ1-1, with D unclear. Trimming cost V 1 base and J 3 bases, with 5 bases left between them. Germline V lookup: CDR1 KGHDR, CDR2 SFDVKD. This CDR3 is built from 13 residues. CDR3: CATSDFSDTEAFF. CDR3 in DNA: TGTGCCACCAGTGATTTCTCGGACACTGAAGCTTTCTTT.

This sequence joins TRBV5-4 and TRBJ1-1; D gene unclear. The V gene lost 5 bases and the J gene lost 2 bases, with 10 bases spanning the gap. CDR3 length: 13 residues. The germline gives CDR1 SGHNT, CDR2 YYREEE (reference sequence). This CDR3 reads CASRLDGNTEAFF. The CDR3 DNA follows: TGTGCCAGCAGGTTAGACGGTAACACTGAAGCTTTCTTT.

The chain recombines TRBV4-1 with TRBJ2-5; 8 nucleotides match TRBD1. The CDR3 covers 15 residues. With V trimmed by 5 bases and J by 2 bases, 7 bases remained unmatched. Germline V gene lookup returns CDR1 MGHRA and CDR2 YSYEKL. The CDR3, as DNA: TGCGCCAGCAGCGTTCGCACAGGGGGGCAAGAGACCCAGTACTTC. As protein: CASSVRTGGQETQYF.

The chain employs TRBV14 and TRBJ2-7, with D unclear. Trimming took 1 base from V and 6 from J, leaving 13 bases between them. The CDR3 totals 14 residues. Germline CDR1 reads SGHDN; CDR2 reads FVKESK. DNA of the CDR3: TGTGCCAGCAGCCAAGTCTGGGGTGTTGGCGAGCAGTACTTC. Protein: CASSQVWGVGEQYF.

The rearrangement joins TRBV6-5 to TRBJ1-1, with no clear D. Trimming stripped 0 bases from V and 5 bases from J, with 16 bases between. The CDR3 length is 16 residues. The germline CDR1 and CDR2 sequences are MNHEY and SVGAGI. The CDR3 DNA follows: TGTGCCAGCAGTTACTCGAAGGACTATCCTTCTACTGAAGCTTTCTTT. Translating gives CASSYSKDYPSTEAFF.

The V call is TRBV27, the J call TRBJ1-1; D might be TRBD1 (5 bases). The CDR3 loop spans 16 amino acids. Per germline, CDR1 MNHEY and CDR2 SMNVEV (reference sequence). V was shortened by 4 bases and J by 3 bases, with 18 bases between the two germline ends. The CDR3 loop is CASSSGTGGSYTEAFF. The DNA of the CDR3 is TGTGCCAGCAGTTCCGGGACGGGGGGAAGCTACACTGAAGCTTTCTTT.

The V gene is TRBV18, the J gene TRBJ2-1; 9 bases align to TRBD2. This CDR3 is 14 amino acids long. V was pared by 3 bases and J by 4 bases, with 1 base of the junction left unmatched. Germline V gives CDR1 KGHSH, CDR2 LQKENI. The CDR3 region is CASSPAGGYNEQFF. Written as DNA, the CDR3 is TGTGCCAGCTCACCCGCGGGGGGGTACAATGAGCAGTTCTTC.

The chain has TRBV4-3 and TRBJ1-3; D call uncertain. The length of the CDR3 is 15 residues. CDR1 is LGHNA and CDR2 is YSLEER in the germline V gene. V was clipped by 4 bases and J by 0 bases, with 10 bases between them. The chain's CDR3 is CASSLQSGSGNTIYF. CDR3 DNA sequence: TGCGCCAGCAGCCTCCAAAGCGGCTCTGGAAACACCATATATTTT.

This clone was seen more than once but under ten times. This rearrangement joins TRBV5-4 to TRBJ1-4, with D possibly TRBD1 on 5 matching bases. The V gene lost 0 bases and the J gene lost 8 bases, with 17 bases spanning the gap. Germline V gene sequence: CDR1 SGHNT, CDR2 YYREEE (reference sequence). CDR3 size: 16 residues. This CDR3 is CASSLANTRGEEKLFF. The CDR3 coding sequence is TGTGCCAGCAGCTTGGCCAACACAAGGGGAGAAGAAAAACTGTTTTTT.

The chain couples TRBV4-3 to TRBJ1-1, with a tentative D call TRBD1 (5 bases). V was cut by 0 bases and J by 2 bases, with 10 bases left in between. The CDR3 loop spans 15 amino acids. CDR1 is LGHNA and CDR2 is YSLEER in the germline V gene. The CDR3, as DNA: TGCGCCAGCAGCCAAGAGGGGGGGGTAAACACTGAAGCTTTCTTT. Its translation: CASSQEGGVNTEAFF.

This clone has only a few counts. This CDR3 reads CASSYDRVKIYNEQFF. The DNA of the CDR3 is TGTGCCAGCAGTTACGACAGGGTAAAGATCTACAATGAGCAGTTCTTC. V and J are TRBV6-2 or TRBV6-3 and TRBJ2-1, with 7 bases matching TRBD1. Germline CDR1 reads MNHEY; CDR2 reads SVGEGT. The CDR3 totals 16 residues. After removal of 2 bases from V and 3 bases from J, the junction contained 7 bases not matched to a gene.

The CDR3 is CASSSAGQPQHF. In DNA, the CDR3 is TGTGCCAGCAGTTCTGCGGGACAGCCCCAGCATTTT. The V gene is TRBV6-6, the J gene TRBJ1-5; D call uncertain. The CDR3 has 12 residues. The V gene lost 4 bases and the J gene lost 7 bases, with 8 bases spanning the gap. Germline V CDR1 and CDR2: MNHNY, SVGAGI (reference sequence).

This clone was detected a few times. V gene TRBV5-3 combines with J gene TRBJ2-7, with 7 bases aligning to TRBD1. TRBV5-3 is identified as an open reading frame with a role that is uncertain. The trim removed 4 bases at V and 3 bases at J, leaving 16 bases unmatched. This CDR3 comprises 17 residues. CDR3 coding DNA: TGTGCCAGAAGCCCTAGGCGGACAGGTTTGGGGTTCTACGAGCAGTACTTC. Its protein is CARSPRRTGLGFYEQYF.

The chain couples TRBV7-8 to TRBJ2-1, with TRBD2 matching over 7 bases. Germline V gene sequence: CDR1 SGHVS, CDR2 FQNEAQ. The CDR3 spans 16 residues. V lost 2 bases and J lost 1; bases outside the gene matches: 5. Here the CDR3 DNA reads TGTGCCAGCAGCTTACGCCTAGCGGCTTCCTACAATGAGCAGTTCTTC. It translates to CASSLRLAASYNEQFF. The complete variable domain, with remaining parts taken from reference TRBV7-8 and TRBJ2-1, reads GAGVSQSPRYKVAKRGQDVALRCDPISGHVSLFWYQQALGQGPEFLTYFQNEAQLDKSGLPSDRFFAERPEGSVSTLKIQRTQQEDSAVYLCASSLRLAASYNEQFFGPGTRLTVL.

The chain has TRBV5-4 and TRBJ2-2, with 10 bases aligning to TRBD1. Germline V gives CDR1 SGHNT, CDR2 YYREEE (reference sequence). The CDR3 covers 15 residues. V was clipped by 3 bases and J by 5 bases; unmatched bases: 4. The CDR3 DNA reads TGTGCCAGCAGCTCGGGACAGGGGCGGACCGGGGAGCTGTTTTTT. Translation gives CASSSGQGRTGELFF.

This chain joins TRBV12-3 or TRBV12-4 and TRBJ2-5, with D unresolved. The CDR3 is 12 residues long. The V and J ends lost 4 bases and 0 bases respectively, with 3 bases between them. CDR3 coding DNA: TGTGCCAGCAGTTGGGACCAAGAGACCCAGTACTTC. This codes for CASSWDQETQYF.

CDR3 region: CASSWTGNQPQHF. The CDR3 DNA reads as TGTGCCAGCAGTTGGACAGGGAATCAGCCCCAGCATTTT. The V and J genes are TRBV6-5 and TRBJ1-5, with TRBD1 matching over 8 bases. Germline trimming cut 4 bases from V and 4 bases from J; bases unmatched to any gene: 0. The CDR3 totals 13 residues. Germline V CDR1 and CDR2: MNHEY, SVGAGI.

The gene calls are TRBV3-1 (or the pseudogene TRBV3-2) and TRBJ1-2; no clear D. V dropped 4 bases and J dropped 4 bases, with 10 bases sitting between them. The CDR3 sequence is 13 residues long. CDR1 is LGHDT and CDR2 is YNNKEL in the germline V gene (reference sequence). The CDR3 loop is CASSLPGRYGYTF. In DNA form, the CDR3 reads TGTGCCAGCAGCCTCCCCGGACGCTATGGCTACACCTTC.

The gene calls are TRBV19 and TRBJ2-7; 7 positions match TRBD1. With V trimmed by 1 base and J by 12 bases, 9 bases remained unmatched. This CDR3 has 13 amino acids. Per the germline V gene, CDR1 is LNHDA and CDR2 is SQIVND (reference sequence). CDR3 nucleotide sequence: TGTGCCAGTAGTATAGGGACAGGCGGTCCCACGTACTTC. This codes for CASSIGTGGPTYF.

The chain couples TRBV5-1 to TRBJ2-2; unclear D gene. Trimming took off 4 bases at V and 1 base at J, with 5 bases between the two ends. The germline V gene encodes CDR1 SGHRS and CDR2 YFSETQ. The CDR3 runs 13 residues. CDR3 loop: CASSPQNTGELFF. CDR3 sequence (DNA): TGCGCCAGCAGCCCTCAGAACACCGGGGAGCTGTTTTTT.